This T cell receptor beta chain was identified in a study of a mutant IDH1 vaccine in newly diagnosed glioma. On the study more broadly: Vaccine dosing followed radiotherapy by 4-6 weeks, or accompanied temozolomide cycles. Sex among treated patients split 62.5% male, roughly 38% female; mean age was roughly 40 years.

Whole-study results and caveats: Across multiple MHC alleles, 85% to 95% of patients had vaccine-induced responses. Pseudoprogression apparently lacked any relation to changes in top peripheral T cell clonotypes.

Profiled with immunoSEQ multiplex PCR; TCRdb holds only in-frame clones, not every one. The table has about 67,000 clones, approximately 80% seen once. As regards this clone: The target antigen is unknown.

Germline V gene lookup returns CDR1 SGHVS and CDR2 FQNEAQ. Trimming stripped 5 bases from V and 4 bases from J, with 23 bases between. The CDR3 loop spans 17 amino acids. Time point of the sample: week 23, last vaccination. The investigators gave 300 ug of mutant IDH1 20-mer peptide in each vaccine dose, together with topical imiquimod. The chain couples TRBV7-8 to TRBJ2-5, with D possibly matching TRBD2 (7 bases). This receptor was taken from a man between 18 and 35 years old with glioma. This sample comprised PBMCs, obtained from a glioma patient whose treatment included an IDH1 peptide vaccine. The CDR3 protein is CASSEPWEGGPLETQYF. The CDR3 DNA is TGTGCCAGCAGCGAGCCGTGGGAGGGGGGGCCTCTAGAGACCCAGTACTTC.